This T cell receptor (beta chain) was sequenced for a study of blood T cell repertoires in COVID-19. Overall study: Acute and convalescent COVID-19 samples came from the United States, Italy and Spain.

Germline CDR1 and CDR2: SGDLS and YYNGEE. This CDR3 spans 17 amino acids. V lost 0 bases and J lost 2, with 16 bases in between. In the authors' workflow: Amplification of reference gene primers was used by the study to estimate nucleated cell counts. TCRdb keeps only in-frame clones here, not all; method: immunoSEQ multiplex PCR. For V, J and clone size, that table is used; D and trimming come from the DNA. The sample has 150,000 to 200,000 clones; around 82% are singletons. This clone showed up just once. Everyone who took part was about 18 to 90 years old, and they came from about two dozen US areas. In Cohort 3, a recovered donor had either two negative PCRs, clearance, or symptom resolution.

Sequenced: PBMCs or T cells enriched from blood (not recorded which). The receptor was isolated from a man aged 40-49 years who had recovered from COVID-19. The gene calls are TRBV9 and TRBJ2-3, with a weak D call TRBD1 (5 bases). The CDR3 coding sequence is TGTGCCAGCAGCGTAGCTCAGGGAACTTTTTTCACAGATACGCAGTATTTT. The encoded protein is CASSVAQGTFFTDTQYF.